The next 13 T cell receptor beta chains were all read from a single sample in a study of blood T cell repertoires in COVID-19. Clones were read by immunoSEQ multiplex PCR, and TCRdb kept only the in-frame ones, dropping some. The sample includes about 50,000 clones, over 80% of them seen just once. Sequencing was carried out using peripheral blood. The receptors come from a man between 35 and 55 years old with acute or convalescent COVID-19.

The V gene is TRBV7-2, the J gene TRBJ2-7, with D tentatively TRBD2 (5 bases). The CDR3 contains 16 residues. Germline V CDR1 and CDR2: SGHTA, FQGNSA. Deletions cut 1 base from V and 2 bases from J, with 15 bases between. The CDR3 nucleotides are TGTGCCAGCAGCTTAGTATTCGGGGTCGGGGCCTACGAGCAGTACTTC. It specifies CASSLVFGVGAYEQYF.

This chain uses TRBV19 with TRBJ1-1, with a tentative D call TRBD1 (5 bases). The germline gives CDR1 LNHDA, CDR2 SQIVND (reference sequence). The germline V and J ends were trimmed by 8 bases and 5 bases, with 12 bases remaining between them. The CDR3 is 12 amino acids. In DNA form, the CDR3 reads TGTGCCAGTCAAAGCCGGGGGACTGAAGCTTTCTTT. Translated: CASQSRGTEAFF.

The chain has TRBV9 and TRBJ1-2, with TRBD1 as a possible D gene (6 bases). Deletions cut 3 bases from V and 2 bases from J, with 17 bases between. Per the germline V gene, CDR1 is SGDLS and CDR2 is YYNGEE. The CDR3 runs 16 residues. As DNA, the CDR3 is TGTGCCAGCAGCGCTCGTACTGGGCAGGGGAACTATGGCTACACCTTC. As protein: CASSARTGQGNYGYTF. Combining the CDR3 with reference TRBV9 and TRBJ1-2 gives the whole variable domain DSGVTQTPKHLITATGQRVTLRCSPRSGDLSVYWYQQSLDQGLQFLIQYYNGEERAKGNILERFSAQQFPDLHSELNLSSLELGDSALYFCASSARTGQGNYGYTFGSGTRLTVV.

The chain recombines TRBV10-2 with TRBJ2-4; 11 bases are shared with TRBD1. V was pared by 5 bases and J by 6 bases, with 6 bases of the junction left unmatched. The CDR3 is made up of 15 amino acids. Germline lookup yields CDR1 WSHSY and CDR2 SAAADI. The DNA of the CDR3 is TGCGCCAGCAGTACTGGACAGGGGGCGGGAAACATTCAGTACTTC. It encodes CASSTGQGAGNIQYF.

This clone has just one count. The genes are TRBV6-2 or TRBV6-3 and TRBJ2-5; maybe TRBD2 (7 bases). Trimming cost V 6 bases and J 3 bases, with 20 bases left between them. This CDR3 has 16 amino acids. Germline CDR1 reads MNHEY; CDR2 reads SVGEGT. CDR3 coding DNA: TGTGCCAGCAGCACGGGGGGCCGTCGAATAGAAGAGACCCAGTACTTC. It yields the protein CASSTGGRRIEETQYF.

The chain joins TRBV27 to TRBJ1-1, with D uncertain. Between the trimmed V and J ends, which lost 3 bases and 2 bases, there was a span of 10 bases. The germline gives CDR1 MNHEY, CDR2 SMNVEV (reference sequence). The CDR3 has 14 amino acids. CDR3 coding DNA: TGTGCCAGCAGTTTTGTCGGGTATAACACTGAAGCTTTCTTT. This codes for CASSFVGYNTEAFF.

The chain recombines TRBV11-2 with TRBJ1-2; 8 bases map to TRBD1. The CDR3 has 14 amino acids. Germline CDR1 reads SGHAT; CDR2 reads FQNNGV. V shed 4 bases, J shed 7 bases, and the junction held 8 bases outside the gene matches. The CDR3 nucleotides read TGTGCCAGCAGCTCCCTACAGGGGGGGGGTGGCTACACCTTC. Its translation: CASSSLQGGGGYTF.

This clone was seen only once. The chain combines TRBV19 with TRBJ2-7; D call uncertain. Germline V gene sequence: CDR1 LNHDA, CDR2 SQIVND (reference sequence). V was clipped by 6 bases and J by 2 bases, with 11 bases between them. This CDR3 region has 13 residues. DNA of the CDR3: TGTGCCAGTAGCTGGGCAGAAGCCTACGAGCAGTACTTC. This gives the protein CASSWAEAYEQYF.

The V and J genes are TRBV19 and TRBJ1-1; TRBD1 aligns across 7 bases. Per germline, CDR1 LNHDA and CDR2 SQIVND (reference sequence). The CDR3 is 15 amino acids. V dropped 5 bases and J dropped 0; count of bases not matched to a gene: 6. The CDR3 is CASSARTGLNTEAFF. As DNA, the CDR3 is TGTGCCAGTAGTGCGCGGACAGGACTGAACACTGAAGCTTTCTTT.

The rearrangement joins TRBV5-1 to TRBJ1-1, with 9 bases fitting TRBD1. The germline gives CDR1 SGHRS, CDR2 YFSETQ. This CDR3 spans 17 amino acids. V dropped 3 bases and J dropped 2; count of bases not matched to a gene: 11. CDR3 sequence: CASSYRGQGYDNTEAFF. In nucleotides, the CDR3 is TGCGCCAGCAGCTACCGAGGACAGGGGTACGATAACACTGAAGCTTTCTTT.

This chain links TRBV2 with TRBJ2-5, with 9 positions matching TRBD1. After removal of 6 bases from V and 5 bases from J, the junction contained 4 bases not matched to a gene. CDR3 length equals 13 residues. CDR1 SNHLY and CDR2 FYNNEI come from the germline V gene. The CDR3, as DNA: TGTGCCAGCAGGGGCGACAGGGGGGAGACCCAGTACTTC. This codes for CASRGDRGETQYF.

This chain uses TRBV7-8 with TRBJ2-7; possible D gene TRBD1, 5 bases. CDR3 length: 16 amino acids. Trimming pared 1 base from V and 2 bases from J, leaving 15 bases between. Germline CDR1 SGHVS, CDR2 FQNEAQ. The DNA for the CDR3 is TGTGCCAGCAGCTTAGGCCCAGGGATCATCGCCTACGAGCAGTACGTC. The encoded protein is CASSLGPGIIAYEQYV.

V gene TRBV3-1 (or the pseudogene TRBV3-2) combines with J gene TRBJ1-2; 9 bases line up with TRBD1. Germline CDR1 and CDR2: LGHDT and YNNKEL (reference sequence). Trimming removed 4 bases from V and 4 bases from J; junction bases left unmatched: 4. The CDR3 is 14 residues long. CDR3 in DNA: TGTGCCAGCAGCCGGGACAGGGCGACCTATGGCTACACCTTC. Translation: CASSRDRATYGYTF.